These 14 T cell receptor beta chains originate from one sample sequenced in a study of shared clonotypes between healthy human individuals. Sequenced by immunoSEQ multiplex PCR; TCRdb stores in-frame clones only, minus some. The sample contains over 950,000 clones, 77% of which appear only once. The sequenced sample was memory CD4+ T cells from PBMCs. Subset defined: CD45RA-negative fraction. These TCRs come from a man younger than 30 in good health. Some clones in this sample may be carry-over from other donors' samples.

The chain has TRBV19 and TRBJ2-2; the D gene is possibly TRBD1 (5 bases). Germline-derived CDR1 and CDR2 are LNHDA and SQIVND (reference sequence). Trimming removed 0 bases from V and 4 bases from J, with 21 bases in between. This CDR3 has 19 amino acids. CDR3 bases: TGTGCCAGTAGTATAGATCGGTATGGCAGGGCGAAAAGCACCGGGGAGCTGTTTTTT. Protein sequence: CASSIDRYGRAKSTGELFF.

This chain connects TRBV30 to TRBJ2-5; 7 bases are shared with TRBD2. Trimming took 4 bases from V and 3 from J; bases not matched to a gene: 11. The CDR3 has 15 residues. The V gene's germline CDR1 is GTSNPN and CDR2 SVGIG (reference sequence). The DNA of the CDR3 is TGTGCCTGGACTAGCGGAATCGCATACAAAGAGACCCAGTACTTC. Its protein is CAWTSGIAYKETQYF.

The CDR3 reads CASSLIPGGPYGYTF. The CDR3 bases are TGTGCCAGCAGTTTAATCCCAGGGGGGCCCTATGGCTACACCTTC. V is TRBV28 and J is TRBJ1-2; 7 bases are shared with TRBD1. Germline CDR1 and CDR2: MDHEN and SYDVKM. V was pared by 2 bases and J by 4 bases, with 7 bases of the junction left unmatched. The CDR3 length is 15 residues.

The chain combines TRBV28 with TRBJ1-5; the D is unclear. This CDR3 comprises 15 residues. Trimming stripped 3 bases from V and 2 bases from J, with 11 bases between. Germline V gene data show CDR1 as MDHEN and CDR2 as SYDVKM. The CDR3 DNA reads as TGTGCCAGCAGTTTTAAAAGGTACGGCAATCAGCCCCAGCATTTT. As protein: CASSFKRYGNQPQHF.

This clone appeared a single time. The genes are TRBV2 and TRBJ2-7, with 8 bases fitting TRBD1. Losses at the gene ends were 6 bases for V and 2 bases for J; bases not matched to a gene: 6. The CDR3 sequence is 14 residues long. Germline V gives CDR1 SNHLY, CDR2 FYNNEI. CDR3 bases: TGTGCCAGCAGGGACAGGGTTTTCGCCTACGAGCAGTACTTC. This translates into CASRDRVFAYEQYF. The complete variable domain, with remaining parts taken from reference TRBV2 and TRBJ2-7, reads EPEVTQTPSHQVTQMGQEVILRCVPISNHLYFYWYRQILGQKVEFLVSFYNNEISEKSEIFDDQFSVERPDGSNFTLKIRSTKLEDSAMYFCASRDRVFAYEQYFGPGTRLTVT.

Details on this clone: This may be a read error, as it is one base from a much larger clone. The rearrangement joins TRBV30 to TRBJ1-1; TRBD1 matches 9 bases. This CDR3 has 12 amino acids. Germline V lookup: CDR1 GTSNPN, CDR2 SVGIG (reference sequence). Here the CDR3 reads CTWTGAGTEAFF. The CDR3, as DNA: TGTACCTGGACAGGGGCGGGAACTGAAGCTTTCTTT.

CDR3 amino acids: CASSLLGGGLDEQYF. DNA for the CDR3: TGTGCCAGCAGTTTATTGGGTGGAGGGTTGGACGAGCAGTACTTC. The V gene is TRBV27, the J gene TRBJ2-7; D possibly corresponds to TRBD2 (6 bases). Germline values: CDR1 MNHEY, CDR2 SMNVEV (reference sequence). Trimming pared 1 base from V and 5 bases from J, leaving 15 bases between. CDR3 length: 15 residues.

This sequence joins TRBV19 and TRBJ1-5; tentatively, D is TRBD1 (5 bases). Germline V gene sequence: CDR1 LNHDA, CDR2 SQIVND (reference sequence). Deletions cut 5 bases from V and 0 bases from J, with 11 bases between. The CDR3 runs 15 residues. The CDR3 here is CASSWGRASNQPQHF. CDR3 bases: TGTGCCAGTAGTTGGGGGAGGGCTAGCAATCAGCCCCAGCATTTT.

The genes are TRBV28 and TRBJ1-2; 10 bases align to TRBD1. The germline V gene encodes CDR1 MDHEN and CDR2 SYDVKM. The CDR3 is 13 amino acids. The trim removed 4 bases at V and 8 bases at J, leaving 4 bases unmatched. The CDR3 loop is CASSSTGGGGYTF. CDR3 DNA: TGTGCCAGCAGTTCGACAGGGGGCGGAGGCTACACCTTC.

CDR3 bases: TGTGCCAGCAGTAGACCCTCGGGGAAACTGTTTTTT. Translated: CASSRPSGKLFF. The chain employs TRBV28 and TRBJ1-4; D is undetermined. CDR1 is MDHEN and CDR2 is SYDVKM in the germline V gene. V lost 5 bases to trimming and J lost 11 bases, with 12 bases between them. The CDR3 loop spans 12 amino acids.

This clone has just one count. The rearrangement links TRBV6-1 to TRBJ1-2, with 7 bases that match TRBD1. V dropped 7 bases and J dropped 3; count of bases not matched to a gene: 11. The CDR3 extends over 15 amino acids. The V gene's germline CDR1 is MNHNS and CDR2 SASEGT. The CDR3 DNA sequence: TGTGCCAGCACAATACAGACAGGGTTGGACTATGGCTACACCTTC. This gives the protein CASTIQTGLDYGYTF.

Turning to this clone: The same CDR3 also results from other DNA sequences found in this sample. This rearrangement joins TRBV7-2 to TRBJ2-4; D might be TRBD1 (5 bases). CDR1 is SGHTA and CDR2 is FQGNSA in the germline V gene. The CDR3 consists of 13 residues. The germline V and J ends were trimmed by 1 base and 8 bases, with 9 bases remaining between them. CDR3: CASSLGARDIQYF. CDR3 nucleotides: TGTGCCAGCAGCTTAGGGGCCAGGGACATTCAGTACTTC. The complete variable domain, with remaining parts taken from reference TRBV7-2 and TRBJ2-4, reads GAGVSQSPSNKVTEKGKDVELRCDPISGHTALYWYRQSLGQGLEFLIYFQGNSAPDKSGLPSDRFSAERTGGSVSTLTIQRTQQEDSAVYLCASSLGARDIQYFGAGTRLSVL.

In this sample, this clone turned up a few times. The chain recombines TRBV5-4 with TRBJ2-1, with 8 bases lining up with TRBD2. This CDR3 region has 16 residues. CDR1 is SGHNT, CDR2 YYREEE, per germline (reference sequence). V lost 0 bases, J lost 6 bases, and 8 bases stayed unmatched. The CDR3 nucleotides are TGTGCCAGCAGCTTGGGGGGTCTAGCGGGCAGCAATGAGCAGTTCTTC. This gives the protein CASSLGGLAGSNEQFF.

As DNA, the CDR3 is TGTGCCAGTACCCCCCGCGGAGGTTCTCAGCCCCAGCATTTT. This codes for CASTPRGGSQPQHF. The gene calls are TRBV19 and TRBJ1-5; D is undetermined. Germline CDR1 and CDR2: LNHDA and SQIVND (reference sequence). The CDR3 runs to 14 residues. V shed 7 bases and J shed 6 bases, with 16 bases lying between them.